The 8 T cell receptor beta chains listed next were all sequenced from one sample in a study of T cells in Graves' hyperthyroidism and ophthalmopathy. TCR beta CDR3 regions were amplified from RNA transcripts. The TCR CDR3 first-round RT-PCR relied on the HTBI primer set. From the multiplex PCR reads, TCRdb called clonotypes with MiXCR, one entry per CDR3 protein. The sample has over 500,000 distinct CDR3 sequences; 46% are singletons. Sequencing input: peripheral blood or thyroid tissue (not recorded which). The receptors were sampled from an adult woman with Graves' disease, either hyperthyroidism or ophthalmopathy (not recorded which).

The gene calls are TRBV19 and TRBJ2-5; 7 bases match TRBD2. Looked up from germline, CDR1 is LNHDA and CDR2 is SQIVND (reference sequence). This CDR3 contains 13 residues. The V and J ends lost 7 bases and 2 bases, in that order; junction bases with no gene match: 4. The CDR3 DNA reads TGTGCCAGTAAGGCTAGCGGACAAGAGACCCAGTACTTC. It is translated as CASKASGQETQYF.

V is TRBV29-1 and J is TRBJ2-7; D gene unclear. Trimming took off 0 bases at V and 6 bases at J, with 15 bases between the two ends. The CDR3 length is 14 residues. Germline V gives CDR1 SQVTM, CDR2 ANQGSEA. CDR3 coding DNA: TGCAGCGTTGAAGATTTGGCCGTGTCTGGCGAGCAGTACTTC. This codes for CSVEDLAVSGEQYF.

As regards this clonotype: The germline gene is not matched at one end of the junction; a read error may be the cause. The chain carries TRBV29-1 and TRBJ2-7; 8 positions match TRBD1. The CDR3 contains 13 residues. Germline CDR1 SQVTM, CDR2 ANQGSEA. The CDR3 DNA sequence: TGTGCCTGGAGGCGGGACAGGAACTACGAGCAGTACTTC. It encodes CAWRRDRNYEQYF.

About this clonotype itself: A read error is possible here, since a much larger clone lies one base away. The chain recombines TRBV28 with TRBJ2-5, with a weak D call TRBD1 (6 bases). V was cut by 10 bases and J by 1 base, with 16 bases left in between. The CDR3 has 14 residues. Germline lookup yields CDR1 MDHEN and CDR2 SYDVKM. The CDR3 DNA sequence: TGTGCCACCAGCACAGGGCCGATCCAAGAGACCCAGTACTTC. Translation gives CATSTGPIQETQYF. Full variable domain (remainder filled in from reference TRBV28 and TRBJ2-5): DVKVTQSSRYLVKRTGEKVFLECVQDMDHENMFWYRQDPGLGLRLIYFSYDVKMKEKGDIPEGYSVSREKKERFSLILESASTNQTSMYLCATSTGPIQETQYFGPGTRLLVL.

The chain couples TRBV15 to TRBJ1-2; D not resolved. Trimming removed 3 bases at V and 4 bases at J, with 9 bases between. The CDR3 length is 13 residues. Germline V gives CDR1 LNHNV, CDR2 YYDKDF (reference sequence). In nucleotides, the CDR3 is TGTGCCACCAGCAGCTTAGGCGCCTATGGCTACACCTTC. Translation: CATSSLGAYGYTF.

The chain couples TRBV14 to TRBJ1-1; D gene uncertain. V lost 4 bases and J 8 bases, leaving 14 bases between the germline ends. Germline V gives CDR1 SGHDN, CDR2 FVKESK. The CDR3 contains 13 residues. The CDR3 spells CASSPAQPKEAFF. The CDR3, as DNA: TGTGCCAGCAGCCCGGCTCAGCCGAAGGAAGCTTTCTTT.

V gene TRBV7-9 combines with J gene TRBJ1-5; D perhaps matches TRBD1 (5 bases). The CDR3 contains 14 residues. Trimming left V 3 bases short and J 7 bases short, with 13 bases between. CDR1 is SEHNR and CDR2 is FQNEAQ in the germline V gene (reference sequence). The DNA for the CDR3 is TGTGCCAGCAGCTTTGGAGGGGCGGGGCAGCCCCAGCATTTT. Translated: CASSFGGAGQPQHF.

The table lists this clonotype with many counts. DNA of the CDR3: TGTGCCAGCAGCCCCATTGGACAGGCCAACAATCAGCCCCAGCATTTT. This translates into CASSPIGQANNQPQHF. This chain links TRBV4-2 with TRBJ1-5, with TRBD1 identical over 7 bases. CDR1 is LGHNA, CDR2 YNFKEQ, per germline. V shed 4 bases, J shed 3 bases, and the junction held 9 bases outside the gene matches. The CDR3 totals 16 residues.